The 7 T cell receptor beta chains below were found in one sample sequenced in a study of cytomegalovirus exposure and HLA in healthy donors. The study ran its PCR with 60 Vbeta and 13 Jbeta primers. Repertoires were generated with immunoSEQ multiplex PCR, while TCRdb's copy carries only in-frame clones and drops some. This repertoire shows fewer than 150,000 clones, more than 80% found once; its top ten account for 1%. The material sequenced was PBMCs. These receptors were taken from a man aged 40-50 years in good health and CMV-seronegative.

The chain couples TRBV2 to TRBJ1-2; 9 bases align to TRBD1. The CDR3 extends over 13 amino acids. V trimming: 6 bases; J trimming: 7 bases; junction bases outside the gene matches: 6. From germline, CDR1 is SNHLY and CDR2 FYNNEI. CDR3 DNA sequence: TGTGCCAGCAGATTAGGACAGGGGAGTGGCTACACCTTC. Its protein is CASRLGQGSGYTF.

The chain carries TRBV30 and TRBJ1-1; 9 nucleotides align to TRBD1. Germline V lookup: CDR1 GTSNPN, CDR2 SVGIG (reference sequence). The CDR3 covers 13 residues. The ends lost 1 base at V and 4 bases at J; junction bases unmatched: 1. The CDR3, as DNA: TGTGCCTGGAGTGGACAGGGGGGCACTGAAGCTTTCTTT. Translation gives CAWSGQGGTEAFF.

The CDR3 nucleotides are TGTGCCAGCAGCTTAGAAGAGGGCAGGGGGCTCCGAGCTTTCTTT. Encoded protein: CASSLEEGRGLRAFF. The rearrangement links TRBV11-2 to TRBJ1-1; 8 nucleotides align to TRBD1. CDR1 SGHAT and CDR2 FQNNGV come from the germline V gene. The CDR3 is 15 residues long. V lost 0 bases to trimming and J lost 10 bases; unmatched junction nucleotides: 10.

This clone occurred a few times. This specimen includes other DNA sequences encoding the same CDR3. The chain carries TRBV7-9 and TRBJ1-5; D unclear. The CDR3 extends over 13 amino acids. Trimming removed 4 bases from V and 2 bases from J, with 6 bases in between. Germline V gene sequence: CDR1 SEHNR, CDR2 FQNEAQ (reference sequence). The CDR3 nucleotides read TGTGCCAGCAGCTCGGAGGGCAATCAGCCCCAGCATTTT. Translating gives CASSSEGNQPQHF.

The chain links TRBV11-2 to TRBJ2-2; 8 nucleotides agree with TRBD1. This CDR3 has 15 amino acids. From germline, CDR1 is SGHAT and CDR2 FQNNGV. V dropped 5 bases and J dropped 7; count of bases not matched to a gene: 9. Here the CDR3 reads CASSPGQGVSGELFF. Written as DNA, the CDR3 is TGTGCCAGCAGCCCCGGACAGGGTGTGAGCGGGGAGCTGTTTTTT.

The gene calls are TRBV30 and TRBJ1-2; TRBD1 is a possible D gene (5 bases). From germline, CDR1 is GTSNPN and CDR2 SVGIG (reference sequence). There are 14 residues in the CDR3. Deletions cut 1 base from V and 8 bases from J, with 17 bases between. The CDR3, as DNA: TGTGCCTGGAGTGAGGGGTGGGGATTATACGGCTACACCTTC. Translating it yields CAWSEGWGLYGYTF. Full variable domain (remainder filled in from reference TRBV30 and TRBJ1-2): SQTIHQWPATLVQPVGSPLSLECTVEGTSNPNLYWYRQAAGRGLQLLFYSVGIGQISSEVPQNLSASRPQDRQFILSSKKLLLSDSGFYLCAWSEGWGLYGYTFGSGTRLTVV.

The chain employs TRBV15 and TRBJ2-6; no firm D call. There are 17 residues in the CDR3. The germline V gene has CDR1 LNHNV and CDR2 YYDKDF (reference sequence). The V and J ends lost 0 bases and 0 bases respectively, with 9 bases between them. The CDR3 DNA reads as TGTGCCACCAGCAGAGAGTCCCTGAGCTCTGGGGCCAACGTCCTGACTTTC. Amino acids: CATSRESLSSGANVLTF.